This T cell receptor beta chain was sequenced during a study of PD-L1 blockade in urothelial cancer. At the level of the study: Blood-derived samples held a median around 140,000 T cells.

Germline CDR1 is MNHNS and CDR2 is SASEGT. This CDR3 comprises 15 residues. Unmatched junction bases numbered 8, after V lost 7 bases and J lost 3 bases. Method: immunoSEQ multiplex PCR; TCRdb's copy keeps in-frame clones and lacks some. The profile covers 50,000 or so clones, with approximately 86% appearing a single time and 16% taken by the ten largest. The material was PBMCs, obtained around atezolizumab (anti-PD-L1) treatment. V and J are TRBV6-1 and TRBJ2-1; 8 nucleotides match TRBD2. The sequence derives from a man aged 60 to 75 with urothelial cancer. The CDR3 bases are TGTGCCAGCACCCAACGGCTAGCGGGCTACAATGAGCAGTTCTTC. Translation gives CASTQRLAGYNEQFF.